Sequencing of this TCR beta chain was carried out in a study of blood T cells in healthy people across ages. The study's findings and limits: The fall in TCR beta diversity per million T cells was roughly linear with age.

This CDR3 region has 13 residues. V dropped 6 bases and J dropped 6 bases, with 16 bases sitting between them. Germline lookup yields CDR1 DFQATT and CDR2 SNEGSKA (reference sequence). With respect to this clonotype: Its antigen is unknown.

A J-beta primer mix and a sample-barcoded 5' primer were used in a second PCR of roughly 6 to 11 cycles. Each cDNA molecule was tagged by a template-switch adaptor with 12 random nucleotides. Per-sample output comprised a minimum of 2.5 million paired-end reads containing CDR3. TCRdb re-derived calls from the 5' RACE reads in MiXCR, one entry per CDR3 protein. The sample holds about 1.5 million distinct CDR3 sequences, roughly 43% seen once. This sequence joins TRBV20-1 and TRBJ2-3; D is unclear. This sequence originates from a woman aged 18-35 years in good health. The sample taken for sequencing was blood. The CDR3 loop is CSAPRLGKDTQYF. DNA for the CDR3: TGCAGTGCCCCGCGCCTAGGGAAGGATACGCAGTATTTT.